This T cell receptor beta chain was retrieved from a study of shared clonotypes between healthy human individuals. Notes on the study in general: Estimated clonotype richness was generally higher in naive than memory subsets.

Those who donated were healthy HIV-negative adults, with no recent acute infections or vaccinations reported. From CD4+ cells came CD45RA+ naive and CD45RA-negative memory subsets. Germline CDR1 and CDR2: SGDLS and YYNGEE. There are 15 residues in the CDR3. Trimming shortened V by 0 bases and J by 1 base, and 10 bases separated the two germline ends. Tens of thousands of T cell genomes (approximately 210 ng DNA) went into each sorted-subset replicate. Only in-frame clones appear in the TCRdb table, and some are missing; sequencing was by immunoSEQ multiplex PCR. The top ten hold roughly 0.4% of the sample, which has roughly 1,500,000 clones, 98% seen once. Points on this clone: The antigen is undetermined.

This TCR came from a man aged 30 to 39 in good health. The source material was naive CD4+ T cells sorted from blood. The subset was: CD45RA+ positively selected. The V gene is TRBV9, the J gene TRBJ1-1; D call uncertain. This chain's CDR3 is CASSVVHARNTEAFF. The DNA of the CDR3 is TGTGCCAGCAGCGTAGTTCACGCTCGGAACACTGAAGCTTTCTTT. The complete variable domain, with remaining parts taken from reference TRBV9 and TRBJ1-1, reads DSGVTQTPKHLITATGQRVTLRCSPRSGDLSVYWYQQSLDQGLQFLIQYYNGEERAKGNILERFSAQQFPDLHSELNLSSLELGDSALYFCASSVVHARNTEAFFGQGTRLTVV.